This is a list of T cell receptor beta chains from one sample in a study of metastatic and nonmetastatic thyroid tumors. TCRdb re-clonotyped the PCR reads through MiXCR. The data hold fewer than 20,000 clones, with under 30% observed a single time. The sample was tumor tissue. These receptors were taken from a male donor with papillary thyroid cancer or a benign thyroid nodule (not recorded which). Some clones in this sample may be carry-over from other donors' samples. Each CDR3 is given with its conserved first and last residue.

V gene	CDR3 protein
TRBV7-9	CASSLFNEILCF
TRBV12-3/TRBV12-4	CASSSNSGIAQYF
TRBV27	CASSSPPETYEQYF
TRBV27	CASSSGQGYIETQYF
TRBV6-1	CASSEVGIPAGEQYF
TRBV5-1	CASAAGENTEAFF
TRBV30	CAWTPSASDTQYF
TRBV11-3	CASSFYTEAFF
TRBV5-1	CASSFEGTYGYTF
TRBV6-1	CASSQEDASNTGELFF
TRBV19	CASSTWTSGNYNEQFF
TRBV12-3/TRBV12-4	CASSPRGRGSIAGGYTF
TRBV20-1	CSARRDSEAFF
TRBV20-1	CSASRQERQPQHF
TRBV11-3	CASIGARLNTEAFF
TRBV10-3	CAILGQGSYEQYF
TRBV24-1	CATSGQTSNTGELFF
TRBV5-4	CASSPGHGDSPLHF
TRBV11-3	CASSLGTGTSGMQFF
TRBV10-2	CASSSPGQEHYERYF
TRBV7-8	CASSPPFTGANVLTF
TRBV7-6	CASSSSGTKGETQYF
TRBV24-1	CATSDSPNTEAFF
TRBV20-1	CSAPRPSGGDLETQYF
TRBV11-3	CASSLRAGRPNEKLFF
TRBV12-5	CASGLVPDRGLWYGYTF
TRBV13	CASSLDQNTEAFF
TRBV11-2	CASSPKQGELGYTF
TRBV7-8	CASTRQAVSGANVLTF
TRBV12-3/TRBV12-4	CASSPDRGRDEDFF
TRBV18	CASSPGLAGYEQYF
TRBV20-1	CSARDPREGRGLVYTF
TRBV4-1	CASSQDMRGVAGELFF
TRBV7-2	CASLQGYNSPLHF
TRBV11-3	CASSPGLADYEQYF
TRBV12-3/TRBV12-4	CASSSSAGQDGLFPAF
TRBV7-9	CASSLNRRGTEAFF
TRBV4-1	CASSTGGKAFF
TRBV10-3	CAISESTDSYEQYF
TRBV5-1	CASSLDGNTGELFF
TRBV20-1	CSARKGGYTEAFF
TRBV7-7	CASVGVDRGQDQPQHF
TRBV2	CASSDSRQTSYEQYF
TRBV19	CASSPHSLNQPQHF
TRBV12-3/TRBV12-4	CASTNRSDNEQFF
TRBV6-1	CASSKGVAGDVVEQYF
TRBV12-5	CASGSGTGWSYEQYF
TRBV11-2	CASSLGRLPGNTIYF
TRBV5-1	CASSLGATNEKLFF
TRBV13	CASSSTGTYEQYF
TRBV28	CASRDSRYEQYF
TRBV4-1	CASSQTGGNQPQHF
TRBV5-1	CASSLTGGRTGELFF
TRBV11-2	CASSSRDLGSYNEQFF
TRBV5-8	CASSFGLAGGRSTDTQYF